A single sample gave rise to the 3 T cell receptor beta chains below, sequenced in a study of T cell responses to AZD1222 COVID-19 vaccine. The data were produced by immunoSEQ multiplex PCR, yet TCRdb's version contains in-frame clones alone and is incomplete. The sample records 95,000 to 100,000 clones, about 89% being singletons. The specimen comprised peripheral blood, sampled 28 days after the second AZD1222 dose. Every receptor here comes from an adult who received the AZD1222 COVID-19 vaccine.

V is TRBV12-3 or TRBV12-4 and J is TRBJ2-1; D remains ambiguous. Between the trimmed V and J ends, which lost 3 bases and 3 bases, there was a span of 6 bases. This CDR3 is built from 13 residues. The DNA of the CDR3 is TGTGCCAGCAGTTTCGGATACTACAATGAGCAGTTCTTC. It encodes CASSFGYYNEQFF.

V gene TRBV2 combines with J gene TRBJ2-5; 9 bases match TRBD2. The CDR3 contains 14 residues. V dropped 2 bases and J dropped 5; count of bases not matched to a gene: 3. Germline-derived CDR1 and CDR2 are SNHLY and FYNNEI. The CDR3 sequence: CASSEKRGDETQYF. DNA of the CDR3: TGTGCCAGCAGTGAAAAGCGGGGGGACGAGACCCAGTACTTC.

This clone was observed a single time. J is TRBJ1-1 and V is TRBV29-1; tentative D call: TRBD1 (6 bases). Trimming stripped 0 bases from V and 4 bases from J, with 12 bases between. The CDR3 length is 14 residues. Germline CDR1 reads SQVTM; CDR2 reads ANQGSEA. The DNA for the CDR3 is TGCAGCGTTGAAGAGGGGGGCGGCCCCACTGAAGCTTTCTTT. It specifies CSVEEGGGPTEAFF.